This T cell receptor (beta chain) was found in a study of OX40 agonist ivuxolimab in advanced cancers. Turning to this clone: What it binds is unknown.

V was pared by 3 bases and J by 3 bases, with 6 bases between. Germline CDR1 and CDR2: MGHDK and SYGVNS. The CDR3 consists of 12 residues. Findings and caveats of the study: Low normalized T-cell clonal expansion was additionally recorded for some nonresponders.

Using immunoSEQ multiplex PCR, the repertoire was profiled, and TCRdb retains in-frame clones only, with some absent. This sample has tens of thousands of clones; roughly 94% occur once, and the top ten carry 11%. V is TRBV25-1 and J is TRBJ2-7; D not certain. This receptor was obtained from an adult with an advanced solid tumor such as melanoma, head and neck, liver or kidney cancer. The sample in question was CD4+ or CD8+ T cells sorted from blood, obtained in a trial of the OX40 agonist ivuxolimab. In nucleotides, the CDR3 is TGTGCCAGCAGTGATTACAGCTACGAGCAGTACTTC. It codes for CASSDYSYEQYF.